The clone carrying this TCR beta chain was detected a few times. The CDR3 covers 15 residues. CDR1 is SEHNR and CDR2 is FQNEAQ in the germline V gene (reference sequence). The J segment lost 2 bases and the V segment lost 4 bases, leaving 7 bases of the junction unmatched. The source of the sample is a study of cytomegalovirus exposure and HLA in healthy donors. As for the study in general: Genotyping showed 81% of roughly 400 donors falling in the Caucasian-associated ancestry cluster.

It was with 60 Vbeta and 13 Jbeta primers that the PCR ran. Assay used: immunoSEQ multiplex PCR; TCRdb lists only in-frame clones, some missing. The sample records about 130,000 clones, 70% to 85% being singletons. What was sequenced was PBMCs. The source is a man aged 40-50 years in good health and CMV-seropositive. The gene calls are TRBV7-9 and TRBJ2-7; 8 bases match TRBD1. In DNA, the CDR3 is TGTGCCAGCAGCTCCGGGACAGGAGTCCCCTACGAGCAGTACTTC. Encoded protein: CASSSGTGVPYEQYF. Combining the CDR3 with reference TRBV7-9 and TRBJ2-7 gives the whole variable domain DTGVSQNPRHKITKRGQNVTFRCDPISEHNRLYWYRQTLGQGPEFLTYFQNEAQLEKSRLLSDRFSAERPKGSFSTLEIQRTEQGDSAMYLCASSSGTGVPYEQYFGPGTRLTVT.